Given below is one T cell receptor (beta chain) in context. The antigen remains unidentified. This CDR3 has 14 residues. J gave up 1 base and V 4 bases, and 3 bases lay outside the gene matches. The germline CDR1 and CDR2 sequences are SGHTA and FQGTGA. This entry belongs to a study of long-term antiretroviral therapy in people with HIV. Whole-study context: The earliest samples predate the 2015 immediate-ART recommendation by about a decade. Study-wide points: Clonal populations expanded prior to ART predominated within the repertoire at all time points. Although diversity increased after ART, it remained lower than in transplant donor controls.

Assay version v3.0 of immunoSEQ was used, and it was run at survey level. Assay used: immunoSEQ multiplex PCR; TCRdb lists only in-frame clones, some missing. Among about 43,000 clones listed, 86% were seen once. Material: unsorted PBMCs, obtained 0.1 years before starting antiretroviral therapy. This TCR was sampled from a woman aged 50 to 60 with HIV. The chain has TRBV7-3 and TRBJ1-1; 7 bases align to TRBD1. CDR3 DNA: TGTGCCAGCAGCTCGGGACAGCCGAACACTGAAGCTTTCTTT. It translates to CASSSGQPNTEAFF. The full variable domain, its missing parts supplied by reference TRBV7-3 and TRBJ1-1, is GAGVSQTPSNKVTEKGKYVELRCDPISGHTALYWYRQSLGQGPEFLIYFQGTGAADDSGLPNDRFFAVRPEGSVSTLKIQRTERGDSAVYLCASSSGQPNTEAFFGQGTRLTVV.